Each of the 24 T cell receptor beta chains below was sequenced from the same sample in a study of T cells after yellow fever vaccination. TCRdb fed the 5' RACE reads into MiXCR, producing one record per CDR3 protein. Of some 350,000 distinct CDR3 sequences in the sample, about 4% were seen once. This specimen was PBMCs, taken 5 days after the yellow fever booster vaccination. The receptors come from a man younger than 30 who received the YFV17D yellow fever vaccine.

Concerning this clonotype: One end of the junction fails to match germline, which may point to a read error. This chain joins TRBV7-6 and TRBJ2-5; possible D gene TRBD1, 6 bases. Per the germline V gene, CDR1 is SGHVS and CDR2 is FNYEAQ. CDR3 length: 16 amino acids. CDR3 in amino acids: CASSFYSGQTQEPQYF. In nucleotides, the CDR3 is TGTGCCAGCAGCTTTTACTCGGGACAAACTCAAGAGCCCCAGTACTTC.

This clonotype came up a few times. The rearrangement joins TRBV5-4 to TRBJ2-3; TRBD2 matches 8 bases. The CDR3 totals 16 residues. Germline assignment: CDR1 SGHNT and CDR2 YYREEE (reference sequence). The J segment lost 3 bases and the V segment lost 4 bases, leaving 10 bases of the junction unmatched. The CDR3 nucleotides read TGTGCCAGCAGCATGAACGGGGGGGCCGGTACAGATACGCAGTATTTT. Translation: CASSMNGGAGTDTQYF. Combining the CDR3 with reference TRBV5-4 and TRBJ2-3 gives the whole variable domain ETGVTQSPTHLIKTRGQQVTLRCSSQSGHNTVSWYQQALGQGPQFIFQYYREEENGRGNFPPRFSGLQFPNYSSELNVNALELDDSALYLCASSMNGGAGTDTQYFGPGTRLTVL.

This clonotype has only a few counts. The rearrangement links TRBV3-1 to TRBJ2-5; maybe TRBD1 (6 bases). The CDR3 loop spans 14 amino acids. Germline CDR1 reads LGHDT; CDR2 reads YNNKEL (reference sequence). Trimming took off 1 base at V and 9 bases at J, with 15 bases between the two ends. The CDR3 loop reads CASSQGLAQGAQYF. In DNA, the CDR3 is TGTGCCAGCAGCCAAGGGTTGGCACAGGGTGCCCAGTACTTC.

V gene TRBV20-1 combines with J gene TRBJ2-5; D perhaps matches TRBD1 (6 bases). V dropped 7 bases and J dropped 4 bases, with 19 bases sitting between them. The CDR3 runs to 14 residues. Germline V lookup: CDR1 DFQATT, CDR2 SNEGSKA (reference sequence). The CDR3 reads CSGKPTGSLETQYF. The CDR3 bases are TGCAGTGGAAAACCTACAGGGTCGCTAGAGACCCAGTACTTC.

The chain has TRBV7-6 and TRBJ2-3; 8 positions agree with TRBD2. The CDR3 runs to 17 residues. V dropped 1 base and J dropped 1; count of bases not matched to a gene: 7. Per germline, CDR1 SGHVS and CDR2 FNYEAQ. CDR3 protein: CASSLVGGSGGTDTQYF. CDR3 nucleotide sequence: TGTGCCAGCAGCTTAGTCGGGGGTAGCGGGGGCACAGATACGCAGTATTTT.

The V call is TRBV3-1, the J call TRBJ1-2; D uncertain. The length of the CDR3 is 12 residues. Germline V gene lookup returns CDR1 LGHDT and CDR2 YNNKEL (reference sequence). With 3 bases removed from V and 8 bases from J, the gap between germline ends came to 10 bases. The CDR3 region is CASSQSDRGYTF. The CDR3 DNA follows: TGTGCCAGCAGCCAGAGCGATAGAGGCTACACCTTC.

This clonotype occurred a few times. This sequence joins TRBV30 and TRBJ1-1; D may be TRBD1 (5 bases). This CDR3 spans 14 amino acids. Germline CDR1 reads GTSNPN; CDR2 reads SVGIG (reference sequence). Trimming left V 3 bases short and J 7 bases short, with 18 bases between. The CDR3 reads CAWRNGGDVGEAFF. The CDR3 nucleotides read TGTGCCTGGAGAAACGGGGGGGATGTTGGTGAAGCTTTCTTT.

This clonotype has at least ten counts. The rearrangement joins TRBV5-1 to TRBJ2-1; 7 nucleotides line up with TRBD2. Germline CDR1 reads SGHRS; CDR2 reads YFSETQ. The V segment lost 8 bases and the J segment 1 base; nucleotides outside the gene matches: 9. The CDR3 contains 15 residues. CDR3 bases: TGCGCCAGTAGTTTAGCGGGCATGTCCTACAATGAGCAGTTCTTC. As protein: CASSLAGMSYNEQFF.

This clonotype was seen a handful of times. This chain links TRBV7-2 with TRBJ1-6; the D is unclear. There are 13 residues in the CDR3. V shed 2 bases and J shed 10 bases, with 9 bases lying between them. The germline V gene encodes CDR1 SGHTA and CDR2 FQGNSA. CDR3 sequence reads: CASSLLRESPLHF. CDR3 nucleotides: TGTGCCAGCAGCTTACTTCGCGAATCACCCCTCCACTTT.

This chain connects TRBV4-2 to TRBJ1-1; D may be TRBD1 (6 bases). The germline V gene has CDR1 LGHNA and CDR2 YNFKEQ. V lost 0 bases, J lost 6 bases, and 17 bases lay in between. This CDR3 contains 16 residues. The CDR3 bases are TGTGCCAGCAGCCAAGATGGAGGGGGGAGGGTCGCTGAAGCTTTCTTT. Translating gives CASSQDGGGRVAEAFF.

The gene calls are TRBV18 and TRBJ1-2; possible D gene TRBD1, 5 bases. Trimming pared 5 bases from V and 2 bases from J, leaving 15 bases between. Germline V lookup: CDR1 KGHSH, CDR2 LQKENI. This CDR3 comprises 15 residues. DNA for the CDR3: TGTGCCAGCTCATCCGGGACGGCCAGGAACTATGGCTACACCTTC. Translation: CASSSGTARNYGYTF.

This clonotype has just a few counts. V gene TRBV4-1 combines with J gene TRBJ2-1; TRBD2 might be the D (5 bases). Deletions cut 3 bases from V and 0 bases from J, with 12 bases between. CDR1 MGHRA and CDR2 YSYEKL come from the germline V gene. The CDR3 runs to 16 residues. The CDR3 reads CASSHRTPSSYNEQFF. The CDR3 DNA sequence: TGCGCCAGCAGCCATCGGACTCCCAGCTCCTACAATGAGCAGTTCTTC.

J is TRBJ2-3 and V is TRBV7-9; D is perhaps TRBD1 or TRBD2 (5 bases each). CDR1 SEHNR and CDR2 FQNEAQ come from the germline V gene (reference sequence). Between the trimmed V and J ends, which lost 6 bases and 8 bases, there was a span of 18 bases. The CDR3 has 14 amino acids. The CDR3 coding sequence is TGTGCCAGCAGGCGCCCCGGGACCCCGGGTACGCAGTATTTT. It codes for CASRRPGTPGTQYF.

There are many counts of this clonotype. V usage is TRBV20-1 and J usage is TRBJ2-1; the D gene is possibly TRBD2 (5 bases). Trimming took 3 bases from V and 9 from J, leaving 15 bases between them. The CDR3 contains 13 residues. Germline CDR1 and CDR2: DFQATT and SNEGSKA (reference sequence). This CDR3 is CSASTGYSAEQFF. For the CDR3, the DNA is TGCAGTGCTAGCACGGGGTATAGCGCTGAGCAGTTCTTC.

There are a few counts of this clonotype. The chain is built from TRBV10-3 and TRBJ2-2; no clear D gene. V shed 8 bases and J shed 2 bases, with 3 bases lying between them. The CDR3 has 11 amino acids. CDR1 and CDR2 from the germline V gene are ENHRY and SYGVKD. The DNA for the CDR3 is TGTGCCATCGGTAACACCGGGGAGCTGTTTTTT. Protein product: CAIGNTGELFF.

This clonotype was counted only a few times. This chain connects TRBV7-3 to TRBJ2-1; D remains ambiguous. CDR1 and CDR2 (germline): SGHTA, FQGTGA. V lost 5 bases to trimming and J lost 6 bases, with 11 bases between them. The CDR3 runs to 13 residues. CDR3 loop: CASSRDRFNEQFF. The CDR3 coding sequence is TGTGCCAGCAGCAGAGACCGTTTCAATGAGCAGTTCTTC.

The V call is TRBV5-6, the J call TRBJ2-2, with TRBD1 as a possible D gene (6 bases). There are 15 residues in the CDR3. V lost 4 bases and J 2 bases, leaving 12 bases between the germline ends. Germline CDR1 reads SGHDT; CDR2 reads YYEEEE. CDR3 loop: CASSLSRGNTGELFF. CDR3 DNA sequence: TGTGCCAGCAGCCTGTCCAGGGGAAACACCGGGGAGCTGTTTTTT.

This clonotype appeared many times. J is TRBJ1-1 and V is TRBV18; possible D gene TRBD1, 5 bases. Germline V gene data show CDR1 as KGHSH and CDR2 as LQKENI. The CDR3 is 15 amino acids. V shed 0 bases and J shed 7 bases, with 15 bases lying between them. CDR3 sequence: CASSPPWGREGEAFF. CDR3 nucleotides: TGTGCCAGCTCACCACCGTGGGGCAGGGAAGGTGAAGCTTTCTTT.

As DNA, the CDR3 is TGTGCCAGCAGTTCGGGGACTATTCTTTACGAGCAGTACGTC. Its translation is CASSSGTILYEQYV. V and J are TRBV28 and TRBJ2-7, with 7 positions matching TRBD2. Per germline, CDR1 MDHEN and CDR2 SYDVKM. This CDR3 has 14 amino acids. Trimming took 4 bases from V and 4 from J; bases not matched to a gene: 7.

This clonotype was detected a few times. This chain connects TRBV20-1 to TRBJ2-1; D call uncertain. CDR1 is DFQATT and CDR2 is SNEGSKA in the germline V gene (reference sequence). V lost 6 bases to trimming and J lost 0 bases, with 15 bases between them. CDR3 length: 15 amino acids. The CDR3 region is CSARTSPSSYNEQFF. Here the CDR3 DNA reads TGCAGTGCACGAACCTCGCCAAGCTCCTACAATGAGCAGTTCTTC.

This sequence joins TRBV4-2 and TRBJ2-5; D might be TRBD1 or TRBD2, each matching 5 bases. The germline gives CDR1 LGHNA, CDR2 YNFKEQ. This CDR3 is 14 amino acids long. Trimming left V 4 bases short and J 9 bases short, with 18 bases between. Here the CDR3 reads CASSPEGTQVAQYF. The DNA of the CDR3 is TGTGCCAGCAGCCCCGAGGGGACGCAGGTGGCCCAGTACTTC.

The CDR3 bases are TGTGCCAGTACTCACGGGGGGGCCTCCTACAATGAGCAGTTCTTC. The encoded protein is CASTHGGASYNEQFF. This rearrangement joins TRBV6-2 or TRBV6-3 to TRBJ2-1, with 8 bases identical to TRBD2. CDR1 and CDR2 from the germline V gene are MNHEY and SVGEGT. The CDR3 extends over 15 amino acids. The V gene end was trimmed by 9 bases and the J gene end by 0 bases; junction bases not matched to a gene: 7.

This clonotype was seen ten or more times. The V and J genes are TRBV5-1 and TRBJ1-5, with TRBD1 matching over 7 bases. Germline V CDR1 and CDR2: SGHRS, YFSETQ. J gave up 5 bases and V 4 bases, and 6 bases lay outside the gene matches. The CDR3 totals 14 residues. CDR3 sequence: CASSQWTGDQPQHF. The CDR3 region has the DNA TGCGCCAGCAGCCAGTGGACAGGCGATCAGCCCCAGCATTTT. Together with reference TRBV5-1 and TRBJ1-5, the CDR3 gives the full variable domain: KAGVTQTPRYLIKTRGQQVTLSCSPISGHRSVSWYQQTPGQGLQFLFEYFSETQRNKGNFPGRFSGRQFSNSRSEMNVSTLELGDSALYLCASSQWTGDQPQHFGDGTRLSIL.

There are a few counts of this clonotype. This chain connects TRBV19 to TRBJ2-3; either TRBD1 or TRBD2 may fit D (7 bases each). The CDR3 totals 18 residues. Trimming left V 2 bases short and J 2 bases short, with 20 bases between. Germline values: CDR1 LNHDA, CDR2 SQIVND (reference sequence). CDR3 nucleotides: TGTGCCAGTAGTATATTGGAGTCGGGGGGACAGTTCACAGATACGCAGTATTTT. Translation gives CASSILESGGQFTDTQYF.